A selection of T cell receptor beta chains follows, all from one sample in a study of blood T cell repertoires in COVID-19. This table comes from immunoSEQ multiplex PCR, and its TCRdb copy is limited to in-frame clones, with some not included. The sample consists of about 310,000 clones, around nine tenths of them appearing once. Sequenced: PBMCs or T cells enriched from blood (not recorded which). The receptors shown here come from a man between 60 and 70 years old who had recovered from COVID-19. Each CDR3 is given with its conserved first and last residue. A D gene is named only where the DNA matches it firmly. The size of a clone is reported for some rows only, either as once, few or many, or as a class for expanded clones.

D,V,J,size,CDR3,DNA
TRBD2,TRBV5-1,TRBJ2-3,.,CASSSRTSGMNTDTQYF,TGCGCCAGCAGCTCCCGGACTAGCGGGATGAACACAGATACGCAGTATTTT
.,TRBV7-2,TRBJ2-3,once,CASSPGQGQDTQYF,TGTGCCAGCAGCCCGGGCCAGGGTCAGGATACGCAGTATTTT
.,TRBV19,TRBJ2-4,.,CASSMGGAANKNIQYF,TGTGCCAGTAGTATGGGGGGGGCCGCAAACAAAAACATTCAGTACTTC
.,TRBV12-5,TRBJ2-3,.,CASGLYLSGSTDTQYF,TGTGCTAGTGGTTTGTATTTGAGCGGGAGCACAGATACGCAGTATTTT
.,TRBV7-9,TRBJ1-2,.,CASTPPQGTYGYTF,TGTGCCAGCACCCCGCCACAGGGAACCTATGGCTACACCTTC
.,TRBV6-4,TRBJ2-3,.,CASSEQGGTDTQYF,TGTGCCAGCAGTGAACAGGGAGGCACAGATACGCAGTATTTT
TRBD1,TRBV18,TRBJ2-7,.,CASSPQGAGYEQYF,TGTGCCAGCTCACCACAGGGGGCCGGCTACGAGCAGTACTTC
.,TRBV6-4,TRBJ2-2,.,CASSPDSYTGELFF,TGTGCCAGCAGCCCGGACAGCTACACCGGGGAGCTGTTTTTT
.,TRBV9,TRBJ1-5,.,CASSEGTSNQPQHF,TGTGCCAGCAGCGAGGGGACAAGTAATCAGCCCCAGCATTTT
.,TRBV12-5,TRBJ2-5,.,CASASSGTWDQETQYF,TGTGCTAGTGCCTCTTCCGGGACTTGGGACCAAGAGACCCAGTACTTC
TRBD1,TRBV13,TRBJ2-7,.,CASSSGQGRSYEQYF,TGTGCCAGCAGCTCGGGACAGGGGAGATCCTACGAGCAGTACTTC
TRBD1,TRBV12-3/TRBV12-4,TRBJ1-5,.,CASIRDRGGPQHF,TGTGCCAGCATTCGGGACAGGGGAGGACCCCAGCATTTT
.,TRBV28,TRBJ1-5,.,CASSHPLNQPQHF,TGTGCCAGCAGTCATCCCCTAAATCAGCCCCAGCATTTT
TRBD2,TRBV28,TRBJ2-7,.,CASLDRGPLAGDSYEQYF,TGTGCCAGCTTAGACAGGGGCCCACTAGCGGGGGACTCCTACGAGCAGTACTTC
.,TRBV21-1,TRBJ2-7,.,CASSKRGLSSYEQYF,TGTGCCAGCAGCAAAAGGGGTCTGAGCTCCTACGAGCAGTACTTC
.,TRBV21-1,TRBJ2-5,.,CASSSQGLQTQYF,TGTGCCAGCAGCTCCCAGGGTTTGCAGACCCAGTACTTC
TRBD1,TRBV28,TRBJ2-7,.,CASSTIQGAGSYEQYF,TGTGCCAGCAGCACTATCCAGGGGGCAGGGTCCTACGAGCAGTACTTC
.,TRBV7-2,TRBJ1-3,once,CASSPGGTIYF,TGTGCCAGCAGCCCGGGGGGCACCATATATTTT
TRBD1,TRBV4-1,TRBJ1-2,.,CASSQGGQDFYGYTF,TGCGCCAGCAGCCAAGGGGGACAGGACTTCTATGGCTACACCTTC
TRBD2,TRBV12-5,TRBJ2-1,.,CASGLIIAGGAYNEQFF,TGTGCTAGTGGTTTGATCATAGCGGGAGGAGCATACAATGAGCAGTTCTTC
.,TRBV19,TRBJ1-4,.,CASSIDWGVANEKLFF,TGTGCCAGTAGTATAGACTGGGGCGTAGCTAATGAAAAACTGTTTTTT
TRBD1,TRBV24-1,TRBJ2-7,.,CATLSVGTETYEQYF,TGTGCCACCCTTAGCGTTGGGACAGAAACCTACGAGCAGTACTTC
.,TRBV9,TRBJ2-3,.,CASSTGRDTDTQYF,TGTGCCAGCAGTACAGGGAGGGACACAGATACGCAGTATTTT
.,TRBV28,TRBJ2-7,.,CASSLFTGLNYEQYF,TGTGCCAGCAGTTTATTTACAGGGTTGAACTACGAGCAGTACTTC
.,TRBV10-3,TRBJ1-4,.,CAISDGDLANEKLFF,TGTGCCATCAGTGACGGGGATTTGGCTAATGAAAAACTGTTTTTT
.,TRBV21-1,TRBJ1-3,.,CASSKGRTGGSGNTIYF,TGTGCCAGCAGCAAAGGGCGAACAGGGGGCTCTGGAAACACCATATATTTT
.,TRBV19,TRBJ1-1,.,CASRRTSPNTEAFF,TGTGCCAGCCGCCGGACTAGTCCTAACACTGAAGCTTTCTTT
.,TRBV9,TRBJ2-3,.,CASRSGQSTDTQYF,TGTGCCAGCCGGTCGGGACAAAGCACAGATACGCAGTATTTT
TRBD1,TRBV9,TRBJ2-1,.,CASSVAGTGLNEQFF,TGTGCCAGCAGCGTAGCCGGGACAGGGCTTAATGAGCAGTTCTTC
.,TRBV28,TRBJ2-1,.,CASRGGHYNEQFF,TGTGCCAGCAGAGGCGGGCACTACAATGAGCAGTTCTTC
TRBD1,TRBV6-5,TRBJ2-3,.,CASSLQGTWSTDTQYF,TGTGCCAGCAGTTTACAGGGGACGTGGAGCACAGATACGCAGTATTTT
TRBD2,TRBV11-2,TRBJ2-7,.,CASSLDQTSGIYEQYF,TGTGCCAGCAGCTTAGATCAGACTAGCGGGATCTACGAGCAGTACTTC
.,TRBV18,TRBJ2-5,.,CASSRMGGVQETQYF,TGTGCCAGCTCCCGGATGGGGGGTGTACAAGAGACCCAGTACTTC
.,TRBV29-1,TRBJ1-1,.,CSVDENTEAFF,TGCAGCGTTGATGAGAATACTGAAGCTTTCTTT
TRBD1,TRBV6-5,TRBJ2-7,.,CASSFMTGNEQYF,TGTGCCAGCAGTTTCATGACAGGGAACGAGCAGTACTTC
TRBD1,TRBV18,TRBJ1-1,few,CASSPVDRPYTEAFF,TGTGCCAGCTCACCGGTGGACAGGCCGTACACTGAAGCTTTCTTT
.,TRBV10-3,TRBJ1-5,.,CAISESRQPNQPQHF,TGTGCCATCAGTGAGTCCAGACAGCCCAATCAGCCCCAGCATTTT
.,TRBV6-5,TRBJ2-4,.,CASRTSADQNIQYF,TGTGCCAGCAGGACTTCGGCTGATCAAAACATTCAGTACTTC
TRBD1,TRBV4-1,TRBJ2-7,.,CASSLRDTGGSAYEQYF,TGCGCCAGCAGCCTCAGAGATACAGGGGGATCGGCCTACGAGCAGTACTTC
.,TRBV5-1,TRBJ2-1,.,CASSFREIRNEQFF,TGCGCCAGCAGCTTCCGGGAGATTAGGAATGAGCAGTTCTTC
.,TRBV19,TRBJ2-1,.,CASSNRAGRDEQFF,TGTGCCAGTAGTAATCGAGCGGGTAGGGATGAGCAGTTCTTC
TRBD1,TRBV5-1,TRBJ2-3,.,CASSPGQGGTDTQYF,TGCGCCAGCAGCCCCGGACAGGGTGGAACAGATACGCAGTATTTT
.,TRBV9,TRBJ2-1,.,CASSVELVDHNEQFF,TGTGCCAGCAGCGTAGAGCTAGTAGATCACAATGAGCAGTTCTTC
.,TRBV5-4,TRBJ1-1,.,CASSPAEGSTEAFF,TGTGCCAGCAGCCCCGCGGAGGGGAGCACTGAAGCTTTCTTT
.,TRBV6-5,TRBJ1-5,.,CASRRGDSNQPQHF,TGTGCCAGCAGGCGGGGGGATAGCAATCAGCCCCAGCATTTT
.,TRBV7-3,TRBJ1-6,few,CASSLTGTSNSPLHF,TGTGCCAGCAGCTTAACCGGGACAAGTAATTCACCCCTCCACTTT
TRBD1,TRBV7-6,TRBJ1-5,.,CASSFGTGDNQPQHF,TGTGCCAGCAGCTTCGGGACAGGCGACAATCAGCCCCAGCATTTT
TRBD1,TRBV10-2,TRBJ1-5,.,CASREGQGDYQPQHF,TGCGCCAGCAGAGAAGGACAGGGGGATTATCAGCCCCAGCATTTT
TRBD2,TRBV4-2,TRBJ2-7,once,CASSQAGTSGSYEQYF,TGTGCCAGCAGCCAAGCAGGGACTAGCGGGTCCTACGAGCAGTACTTC
TRBD1,TRBV3-1/TRBV3-2,TRBJ1-4,.,CASSPGQATNEKLFF,TGTGCCAGCAGCCCCGGACAGGCAACTAATGAAAAACTGTTTTTT
.,TRBV5-1,TRBJ1-5,.,CASSLSEHQPQHF,TGCGCCAGCAGCTTGTCAGAACATCAGCCCCAGCATTTT
TRBD2,TRBV29-1,TRBJ2-7,.,CSVGDWGRAQGEQYF,TGCAGCGTCGGGGACTGGGGGAGGGCTCAGGGCGAGCAGTACTTC
.,TRBV6-5,TRBJ1-1,.,CASSYAQGKTEAFF,TGTGCCAGCAGTTACGCACAGGGTAAAACTGAAGCTTTCTTT
.,TRBV3-1/TRBV3-2,TRBJ1-2,.,CASSQVNRYYGYTF,TGTGCCAGCAGCCAAGTGAACAGATACTATGGCTACACCTTC
TRBD1,TRBV5-1,TRBJ2-7,once,CASSRDRAYEQYF,TGCGCCAGCAGCCGGGACAGGGCATACGAGCAGTACTTC
TRBD1,TRBV9,TRBJ1-2,.,CASRAAGTAYGYTF,TGTGCCAGCAGAGCCGCCGGGACAGCTTATGGCTACACCTTC
.,TRBV24-1,TRBJ1-3,.,CATSDPTKTGNTIYF,TGTGCCACCAGTGATCCGACAAAAACTGGAAACACCATATATTTT
TRBD2,TRBV3-1/TRBV3-2,TRBJ2-1,.,CASSHRLAGADEQFF,TGTGCCAGCAGCCACCGACTAGCGGGAGCAGATGAGCAGTTCTTC
TRBD2,TRBV6-5,TRBJ2-7,.,CASSSTGLDIILEQYF,TGTGCCAGCAGTTCAACGGGACTAGACATAATCTTGGAGCAGTACTTC
TRBD2,TRBV7-2,TRBJ2-2,.,CASSWTTSGGPNTGELFF,TGTGCCAGCAGCTGGACGACTAGCGGAGGTCCGAACACCGGGGAGCTGTTTTTT